This TCR beta chain is from a study of beta chain features in type 1 diabetes. The ends lost 4 bases at V and 6 bases at J; junction bases unmatched: 3. Germline values: CDR1 ENHRY, CDR2 SYGVKD. The length of the CDR3 is 13 residues. cDNA synthesis used the whole RNA isolate, giving expressed TCRB sequences. Profiling relied on immunoSEQ multiplex PCR, and the TCRdb table lists in-frame clones only, not all of them. Here the sample spans fewer than 650,000 clones, less than 20% being singletons. Cell sorting via CD45RO/CCR7/CD25/CD127/CD95/CD27 was performed to obtain CD4+ naive, central memory, regulatory and stem cell-like memory cells. This clone was observed many times.

This TCR was sampled from a young man in good health. The V gene is TRBV10-3, the J gene TRBJ2-4; TRBD1 matches 7 bases. Sequenced material: naive CD4+ T cells from blood. The CDR3 region is CAISGGQLNIQYF. The CDR3, as DNA: TGTGCCATCAGTGGGGGACAGCTAAACATTCAGTACTTC.